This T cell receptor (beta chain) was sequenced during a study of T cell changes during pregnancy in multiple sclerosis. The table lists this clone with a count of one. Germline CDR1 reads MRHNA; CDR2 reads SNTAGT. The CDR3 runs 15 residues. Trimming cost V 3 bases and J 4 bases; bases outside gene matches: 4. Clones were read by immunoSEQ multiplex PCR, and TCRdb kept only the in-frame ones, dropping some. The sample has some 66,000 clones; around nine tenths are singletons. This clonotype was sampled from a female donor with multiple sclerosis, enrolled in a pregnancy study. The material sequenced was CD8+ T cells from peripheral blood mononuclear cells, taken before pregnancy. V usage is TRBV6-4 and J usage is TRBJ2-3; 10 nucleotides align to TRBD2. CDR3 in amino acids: CASSESGGAADTQYF. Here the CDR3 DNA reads TGTGCCAGCAGTGAGAGCGGGGGGGCCGCAGATACGCAGTATTTT.